This paragraph covers one T cell receptor beta chain sequence. The data stem from a study of blood T cell repertoires in COVID-19. This study enrolled people aged roughly 18 to 89 from roughly 22 US geographic areas. Researchers sorted participants into cohorts using their self-reported clinical history. What the recovered Cohort 3 donors had was two negative PCRs, clearance, or symptom resolution. In the original workflow: Estimates of nucleated cell counts were drawn from the amplification of reference gene primers. Sequenced by immunoSEQ multiplex PCR; TCRdb stores in-frame clones only, minus some. V, J and clone size reflect that table, while D and trimming were determined from the DNA. The sample includes over 200,000 clones, 80% to 90% seen only once; the top ten take approximately 9.5%. J gave up 8 bases and V 5 bases, and 10 bases lay outside the gene matches. There are 16 residues in the CDR3. Germline lookup yields CDR1 SGHDT and CDR2 YYEEEE.

J is TRBJ1-4 and V is TRBV5-6, with 12 bases lining up with TRBD1. This receptor was obtained from a man in his forties or fifties who had recovered from COVID-19. Sequencing was performed on PBMCs or T cells enriched from blood (not recorded which). CDR3 region: CASRTWDRGPGEKLFF. The CDR3 region has the DNA TGTGCCAGCAGAACTTGGGACAGGGGGCCTGGAGAAAAACTGTTTTTT.